The clone carrying this T cell receptor (beta chain) came up a few times. The data stem from a study of blood T cell repertoires in COVID-19. There are 12 residues in the CDR3. Germline lookup yields CDR1 SGHDT and CDR2 YYEEEE. The germline V and J ends were trimmed by 4 bases and 4 bases, with 8 bases remaining between them. Assay used: immunoSEQ multiplex PCR; TCRdb lists only in-frame clones, some missing. The sample shows approximately 220,000 clones, 80% to 90% of them seen only once. This TCR derives from a woman between 55 and 75 years old who had recovered from COVID-19. The genes are TRBV5-6 and TRBJ1-2; D gene ambiguous. Sequenced sample: peripheral blood. The CDR3: CASSRGVYGYTF. CDR3 DNA: TGTGCCAGCAGCCGGGGTGTCTATGGCTACACCTTC.